Sequencing of this TCR beta chain was carried out in a study of cytomegalovirus exposure and HLA in healthy donors. Findings of the study overall: Despite most TCR sequences being rare, some public TCRs occurred in many donors.

This clone has just a few counts. Its antigen is undetermined. Amplification used 60 Vbeta primers and 13 Jbeta primers. Measured with immunoSEQ multiplex PCR; TCRdb has only the in-frame clones, and not every one. The sample yields 78,000 or so clones, around 60% seen once. The source material was PBMCs. This clonotype originated in a male donor in good health and CMV-seropositive.

The CDR3 protein is CASSPSGGQYVYTF. In DNA, the CDR3 is TGCGCCAGCAGCCCGTCTGGAGGGCAGTACGTCTACACCTTC. The V gene is TRBV5-1, the J gene TRBJ1-2; no clear D. The length of the CDR3 is 14 residues. Germline V lookup: CDR1 SGHRS, CDR2 YFSETQ. V lost 4 bases to trimming and J lost 10 bases, with 20 bases between them. Looking up the rest from reference TRBV5-1 and TRBJ1-2 gives the full variable domain: KAGVTQTPRYLIKTRGQQVTLSCSPISGHRSVSWYQQTPGQGLQFLFEYFSETQRNKGNFPGRFSGRQFSNSRSEMNVSTLELGDSALYLCASSPSGGQYVYTFGSGTRLTVV.